A single sample gave rise to the 26 T cell receptor beta chains below, sequenced in a study of follicular helper T cells after annual influenza vaccination. Here immunoSEQ multiplex PCR was the method, and the copy in TCRdb shows in-frame clones only, minus some. There are about 27,000 clones in the sample; around 80% occur only once, and about 1.2% lies in the top ten. Time point specified: 2014-2015 season, pre-vaccination. The sequencing here drew on CXCR5+ CD38- circulating T follicular helper cells from blood, taken on the day of influenza vaccination. Subset in this sample: circulating Tfh, non-naive CD4+CXCR5+PD-1+ (ICOS+CD38+ or ICOS-CD38-). The origin of the receptors is an adult who received the influenza vaccine.

This clone was seen a single time. The V and J genes are TRBV18 and TRBJ2-1, with a tentative D call TRBD2 (6 bases). The CDR3 has 15 residues. Looked up from germline, CDR1 is KGHSH and CDR2 is LQKENI. V lost 7 bases and J lost 1, with 14 bases in between. CDR3 in amino acids: CASFRTAGSYNEQFF. The DNA for the CDR3 is TGTGCCAGCTTCCGCACGGCGGGATCCTACAATGAGCAGTTCTTC. Full variable domain (missing parts from reference TRBV18 and TRBJ2-1): NAGVMQNPRHLVRRRGQEARLRCSPMKGHSHVYWYRQLPEEGLKFMVYLQKENIIDESGMPKERFSAEFPKEGPSILRIQQVVRGDSAAYFCASFRTAGSYNEQFFGPGTRLTVL.

CDR3 loop: CASSESGQKGQPQHF. The CDR3 DNA reads TGTGCCAGCAGTGAATCAGGACAGAAGGGACAGCCCCAGCATTTT. The V and J genes are TRBV6-4 and TRBJ1-5, with D possibly TRBD1 on 6 matching bases. CDR3 length: 15 amino acids. V gave up 3 bases and J gave up 7 bases, with 16 bases separating them. Germline CDR1 and CDR2: MRHNA and SNTAGT.

The chain links TRBV5-4 to TRBJ2-4, with 9 bases that match TRBD2. V trimming: 5 bases; J trimming: 3 bases; junction bases outside the gene matches: 9. Germline V gene sequence: CDR1 SGHNT, CDR2 YYREEE (reference sequence). The CDR3 loop spans 16 amino acids. CDR3 loop: CASSSVREGFKNIQYF. The CDR3 DNA follows: TGTGCCAGCAGTTCGGTGCGGGAGGGCTTCAAAAACATTCAGTACTTC.

This clone was detected only a few times. J is TRBJ2-7 and V is TRBV19; 12 bases map to TRBD1. V lost 5 bases to trimming and J lost 5 bases; unmatched junction nucleotides: 10. The CDR3 is 16 residues long. Germline V gene lookup returns CDR1 LNHDA and CDR2 SQIVND (reference sequence). The CDR3 coding sequence is TGTGCCAGTAGTCCCCGACCCGGGACAGGGGGCAACGAGCAGTACTTC. Its translation is CASSPRPGTGGNEQYF.

A word on this clone: The junction shows a germline mismatch at one end, possibly a read error. The rearrangement joins TRBV5-1 to TRBJ2-5; 12 nucleotides line up with TRBD2. The end of the DNA is better explained by TRBJ2-7, so the J call may be wrong. CDR1 and CDR2 (germline): SGHRS, YFSETQ. CDR3 length: 16 residues. This CDR3 reads CAGSWTLAGGSYEQYF. As DNA, the CDR3 is TGCGCCGGCAGCTGGACCCTAGCGGGGGGGAGCTACGAGCAGTACTTC.

The CDR3 is CASSLGRGSSYNEQFF. In DNA, the CDR3 is TGTGCCAGCAGCTTAGGGCGGGGCAGCTCCTACAATGAGCAGTTCTTC. The chain joins TRBV7-8 to TRBJ2-1; the D gene is possibly TRBD2 (6 bases). From germline, CDR1 is SGHVS and CDR2 FQNEAQ. The germline V and J ends were trimmed by 1 base and 0 bases, with 10 bases remaining between them. This CDR3 has 16 residues.

The chain recombines TRBV27 with TRBJ1-1; possible D gene TRBD1, 5 bases. Germline-derived CDR1 and CDR2 are MNHEY and SMNVEV (reference sequence). The CDR3 is 14 residues long. V lost 2 bases and J 5 bases, leaving 12 bases between the germline ends. CDR3: CASSLAGVGTEAFF. DNA for the CDR3: TGTGCCAGCAGTTTAGCGGGGGTGGGTACTGAAGCTTTCTTT.

CDR3 amino acids: CASTTGGLYGYTF. The CDR3 bases are TGTGCCAGCACCACAGGGGGCCTATATGGCTACACCTTC. The chain joins TRBV28 to TRBJ1-2, with 9 positions matching TRBD1. CDR1 and CDR2 from the germline V gene are MDHEN and SYDVKM. Trimming took 7 bases from V and 5 from J; bases not matched to a gene: 5. The CDR3 covers 13 residues.

This clone appeared once. The chain uses TRBV2 and TRBJ1-4, with D maybe TRBD1 (6 bases). Germline V lookup: CDR1 SNHLY, CDR2 FYNNEI. This CDR3 region has 14 residues. V shed 4 bases and J shed 6 bases, with 12 bases lying between them. CDR3 DNA sequence: TGTGCCAGCAGTGCCGGGACAAGCCATGAAAAACTGTTTTTT. Its protein is CASSAGTSHEKLFF.

This clone turned up a few times. The J gene is TRBJ2-5, the V gene TRBV7-2; unclear D gene. V was cut by 1 base and J by 1 base, with 10 bases left in between. This CDR3 region has 15 residues. CDR1 and CDR2 from the germline V gene are SGHTA and FQGNSA. CDR3 sequence (DNA): TGTGCCAGCAGCTTAGAAGGAGTCATCCAAGAGACCCAGTACTTC. It is translated as CASSLEGVIQETQYF. The complete variable domain, with remaining parts taken from reference TRBV7-2 and TRBJ2-5, reads GAGVSQSPSNKVTEKGKDVELRCDPISGHTALYWYRQSLGQGLEFLIYFQGNSAPDKSGLPSDRFSAERTGGSVSTLTIQRTQQEDSAVYLCASSLEGVIQETQYFGPGTRLLVL.

V and J are TRBV6-1 and TRBJ1-2; no clear D gene. The germline V and J ends were trimmed by 2 bases and 8 bases, with 9 bases remaining between them. Looked up from germline, CDR1 is MNHNS and CDR2 is SASEGT. CDR3 length: 12 residues. The CDR3 DNA sequence: TGTGCCAGCAGTGAACCTGGAGGGGGCTACACCTTC. It is translated as CASSEPGGGYTF.

Here the CDR3 reads CASSYGGADGKLFF. In DNA, the CDR3 is TGTGCCAGCAGTTACGGGGGCGCGGATGGGAAACTGTTTTTT. The chain combines TRBV6-5 with TRBJ1-4; the D gene is possibly TRBD1 (6 bases). V lost 2 bases to trimming and J lost 11 bases, with 15 bases between them. Germline assignment: CDR1 MNHEY and CDR2 SVGAGI. This CDR3 is 14 amino acids long.

This clone appeared once. The chain couples TRBV19 to TRBJ2-2, with D perhaps TRBD1 (6 bases). CDR1 is LNHDA and CDR2 is SQIVND in the germline V gene (reference sequence). The V end lost 3 bases, the J end lost 1 base, and 9 bases lay between the germline ends. The CDR3 sequence is 15 residues long. CDR3 sequence reads: CASSMQGQNTGELFF. CDR3 nucleotide sequence: TGTGCCAGTAGTATGCAGGGGCAGAACACCGGGGAGCTGTTTTTT.

The chain links TRBV19 to TRBJ2-5, with D tentatively TRBD1 (6 bases). In germline, CDR1 is LNHDA, CDR2 SQIVND (reference sequence). This CDR3 region has 15 residues. Trimming took 5 bases from V and 5 from J, leaving 18 bases between them. The CDR3 protein is CASSSQGYRAETQYF. CDR3 bases: TGTGCCAGTAGTTCCCAGGGATACAGGGCGGAGACCCAGTACTTC.

Only a few counts were recorded for this clone. The chain combines TRBV7-2 with TRBJ1-3; D not resolved. The CDR3 length is 14 residues. Germline V lookup: CDR1 SGHTA, CDR2 FQGNSA. Trimming left V 1 base short and J 0 bases short, with 4 bases between. The CDR3 coding sequence is TGTGCCAGCAGCTTAGACAGCTCTGGAAACACCATATATTTT. Its translation: CASSLDSSGNTIYF.

The chain is built from TRBV19 and TRBJ2-7; D is uncertain. This CDR3 region has 15 residues. In germline, CDR1 is LNHDA, CDR2 SQIVND (reference sequence). The V end lost 3 bases, the J end lost 3 bases, and 15 bases lay between the germline ends. The CDR3 spells CASSIGANIIYEQYF. CDR3 in DNA: TGTGCCAGTAGTATCGGAGCGAACATAATCTACGAGCAGTACTTC. Drawing the rest from reference TRBV19 and TRBJ2-7, the complete variable domain is DGGITQSPKYLFRKEGQNVTLSCEQNLNHDAMYWYRQDPGQGLRLIYYSQIVNDFQKGDIAEGYSVSREKKESFPLTVTSAQKNPTAFYLCASSIGANIIYEQYFGPGTRLTVT.

This chain joins TRBV4-2 and TRBJ1-5; a weak D match, TRBD1 (6 bases). This CDR3 is 15 amino acids long. Trimming left V 0 bases short and J 5 bases short, with 11 bases between. Looked up from germline, CDR1 is LGHNA and CDR2 is YNFKEQ. The CDR3 coding sequence is TGTGCCAGCAGCCAAGACAACAGGGCCGATCAGCCCCAGCATTTT. Amino acids: CASSQDNRADQPQHF.

The chain links TRBV29-1 to TRBJ2-1; 7 bases align to TRBD2. Trimming removed 5 bases from V and 6 bases from J; junction bases left unmatched: 10. The germline gives CDR1 SQVTM, CDR2 ANQGSEA. The CDR3 spans 14 residues. CDR3 in DNA: TGCAGCGTTACTGCAGGTCGGGGGGTCAATGAGCAGTTCTTC. It codes for CSVTAGRGVNEQFF.

This chain connects TRBV19 to TRBJ1-1; D possibly corresponds to TRBD1 (5 bases). Trimming stripped 4 bases from V and 0 bases from J, with 9 bases between. This CDR3 comprises 14 residues. The germline V gene encodes CDR1 LNHDA and CDR2 SQIVND (reference sequence). The CDR3: CASSKDRMNTEAFF. The DNA for the CDR3 is TGTGCCAGTAGTAAAGACAGAATGAACACTGAAGCTTTCTTT.

The chain combines TRBV6-1 with TRBJ2-7; 8 nucleotides align to TRBD2. With 7 bases clipped from V and 4 bases from J, the junction kept 9 bases outside the gene matches. This CDR3 spans 14 amino acids. Per the germline V gene, CDR1 is MNHNS and CDR2 is SASEGT. The DNA of the CDR3 is TGTGCCAGCACCACCGGGACTAGGGAGTACGAGCAGTACTTC. Translated: CASTTGTREYEQYF.

V usage is TRBV7-9 and J usage is TRBJ2-3, with 9 positions matching TRBD2. CDR1 SEHNR and CDR2 FQNEAQ come from the germline V gene (reference sequence). CDR3 length equals 14 residues. V lost 5 bases to trimming and J lost 6 bases; unmatched junction nucleotides: 6. The CDR3 DNA is TGTGCCAGCAGCCCTGGACTAGCGTGGGATACGCAGTATTTT. Translating it yields CASSPGLAWDTQYF.

V gene TRBV7-8 combines with J gene TRBJ1-2, with D perhaps TRBD1 (6 bases). V lost 1 base, J lost 3 bases, and 12 bases lay in between. CDR3 length: 15 amino acids. From germline, CDR1 is SGHVS and CDR2 FQNEAQ. CDR3 sequence: CASSLGAGAYYGYTF. CDR3 coding DNA: TGTGCCAGCAGCTTAGGGGCGGGGGCCTACTATGGCTACACCTTC.

This chain links TRBV7-9 with TRBJ1-1, with D possibly TRBD1 on 6 matching bases. This CDR3 contains 16 residues. Germline V gene sequence: CDR1 SEHNR, CDR2 FQNEAQ (reference sequence). Deletions cut 5 bases from V and 10 bases from J, with 26 bases between. The CDR3 DNA sequence: TGTGCCAGCAGCCCAGAAGGGGGAGGGGCCCGTAGCGGAGCTTTCTTT. Its translation is CASSPEGGGARSGAFF. The whole variable domain, filled in from reference TRBV7-9 and TRBJ1-1, reads DTGVSQNPRHKITKRGQNVTFRCDPISEHNRLYWYRQTLGQGPEFLTYFQNEAQLEKSRLLSDRFSAERPKGSFSTLEIQRTEQGDSAMYLCASSPEGGGARSGAFFGQGTRLTVV.

This clone came up a few times. The genes are TRBV19 and TRBJ1-1; TRBD1 agrees at 9 bases. V lost 4 bases and J lost 7; bases outside the gene matches: 7. The germline CDR1 and CDR2 sequences are LNHDA and SQIVND (reference sequence). CDR3 length: 14 residues. CDR3 DNA: TGTGCCAGTAGTACACAGGGGGCTCAGGGTGAAGCTTTCTTT. Amino acids: CASSTQGAQGEAFF.

The CDR3 DNA sequence: TGTGCCAGCAGCTTTGCGGTACAATCAGCCCAGCATTTT. Translating gives CASSFAVQSAQHF. This sequence joins TRBV5-5 and TRBJ1-5; D gene ambiguous. CDR3 length: 13 residues. Germline V gene data show CDR1 as SGHKS and CDR2 as YYEKEE (reference sequence). Trimming shortened V by 2 bases and J by 11 bases, and 14 bases separated the two germline ends.

The chain couples TRBV15 to TRBJ1-2; 8 bases match TRBD1. This CDR3 spans 15 amino acids. CDR1 and CDR2 (germline): LNHNV, YYDKDF (reference sequence). The V segment lost 5 bases and the J segment 3 bases; nucleotides outside the gene matches: 8. The CDR3 protein is CATSGQTGADYGYTF. In DNA, the CDR3 is TGTGCCACCAGCGGACAGACAGGGGCGGACTATGGCTACACCTTC.